The 19 T cell receptor beta chains below come from one sample, sequenced in a study of cytomegalovirus exposure and HLA in healthy donors. Primers: 60 Vbeta forward and 13 Jbeta reverse. Assay used: immunoSEQ multiplex PCR; TCRdb lists only in-frame clones, some missing. The sample comprises 150,000 or so clones, 60% to 80% of which are singletons, and 2.5% to 4% rests with the top ten. The sample taken for sequencing was PBMCs. These receptors all come from a man aged 35 to 55 in good health and CMV-seronegative.

This clone was seen more than once but under ten times. The chain links TRBV5-6 to TRBJ1-5; D is ambiguous. Germline V gene sequence: CDR1 SGHDT, CDR2 YYEEEE. V was clipped by 4 bases and J by 10 bases, with 18 bases between them. The length of the CDR3 is 14 residues. The CDR3: CASSPMSEGTPQHF. The CDR3 region has the DNA TGTGCCAGCAGCCCCATGTCAGAGGGTACACCCCAGCATTTT.

The chain links TRBV6-5 to TRBJ2-7, with 12 bases fitting TRBD1. The CDR3 is 15 residues long. From germline, CDR1 is MNHEY and CDR2 SVGAGI. V was pared by 6 bases and J by 6 bases, with 9 bases of the junction left unmatched. The CDR3 nucleotides are TGTGCCAGCAGCAACTCCGGGACAGGGGGCCGCGAGCAGTACTTC. Translation gives CASSNSGTGGREQYF.

J is TRBJ1-5 and V is TRBV18; 11 positions match TRBD1. V lost 2 bases, J lost 6 bases, and 9 bases stayed unmatched. Per the germline V gene, CDR1 is KGHSH and CDR2 is LQKENI. This CDR3 comprises 17 residues. This CDR3 is CASSPFGTGGVSQPQHF. Here the CDR3 DNA reads TGTGCCAGCTCACCATTTGGGACAGGGGGTGTATCTCAGCCCCAGCATTTT. The whole variable domain, remainder taken from reference TRBV18 and TRBJ1-5, is NAGVMQNPRHLVRRRGQEARLRCSPMKGHSHVYWYRQLPEEGLKFMVYLQKENIIDESGMPKERFSAEFPKEGPSILRIQQVVRGDSAAYFCASSPFGTGGVSQPQHFGDGTRLSIL.

V usage is TRBV29-1 and J usage is TRBJ2-1; 8 bases line up with TRBD1. The CDR3 is 16 amino acids. V trimming: 8 bases; J trimming: 6 bases; junction bases outside the gene matches: 18. Per the germline V gene, CDR1 is SQVTM and CDR2 is ANQGSEA. As DNA, the CDR3 is TGCAGCTCCATCTCCCAGGGGGCATGGGGTGTCAATGAGCAGTTCTTC. Protein: CSSISQGAWGVNEQFF.

The gene calls are TRBV6-6 and TRBJ1-3; D ambiguous. The germline V and J ends were trimmed by 8 bases and 4 bases, with 15 bases remaining between them. This CDR3 comprises 14 residues. Germline V lookup: CDR1 MNHNY, CDR2 SVGAGI (reference sequence). The CDR3 DNA sequence: TGTGCCAGCCAACCGAGCAGGTGGGGAAACACCATATATTTT. Translating it yields CASQPSRWGNTIYF.

The chain joins TRBV2 to TRBJ2-3; the D gene is possibly TRBD1 (6 bases). Deletions cut 6 bases from V and 2 bases from J, with 18 bases between. Germline V gene data show CDR1 as SNHLY and CDR2 as FYNNEI. The CDR3 is 16 residues long. The CDR3: CASRLTGTSLTDTQYF. CDR3 DNA sequence: TGTGCCAGCAGACTAACCGGGACAAGTCTCACAGATACGCAGTATTTT.

CDR3 in DNA: TGTGCCAGCAGCCGCACCGGGACAGGGGCCGAGCAGTACTTC. This gives the protein CASSRTGTGAEQYF. The rearrangement links TRBV5-5 to TRBJ2-7, with 10 bases lining up with TRBD1. V was pared by 4 bases and J by 6 bases, with 7 bases of the junction left unmatched. The CDR3 loop spans 14 amino acids. From germline, CDR1 is SGHKS and CDR2 YYEKEE (reference sequence).

A single count supports this clone. This sequence joins TRBV6-5 and TRBJ1-2; D gene ambiguous. CDR1 and CDR2 from the germline V gene are MNHEY and SVGAGI. This CDR3 spans 15 amino acids. V was pared by 0 bases and J by 10 bases, with 18 bases between. DNA of the CDR3: TGTGCCAGCAGTTACTCGAAGGCACGACTATATAACTACACCTTC. This sequence encodes CASSYSKARLYNYTF.

This sequence joins TRBV2 and TRBJ1-1, with D possibly matching TRBD1 (6 bases). CDR3 length: 15 amino acids. V gave up 6 bases and J gave up 1 base, with 15 bases separating them. CDR1 SNHLY and CDR2 FYNNEI come from the germline V gene. The CDR3 loop reads CASRIKDSPNTEAFF. CDR3 sequence (DNA): TGTGCCAGCAGAATCAAGGACAGCCCGAACACTGAAGCTTTCTTT.

The CDR3 here is CASFTFGEDTEAFF. DNA of the CDR3: TGTGCCAGCTTTACATTCGGGGAGGACACTGAAGCTTTCTTT. The chain employs TRBV28 and TRBJ1-1; D is unclear. Germline V CDR1 and CDR2: MDHEN, SYDVKM. The CDR3 has 14 residues. V was trimmed by 8 bases and J by 3 bases, leaving 16 bases between them.

The rearrangement uses TRBV11-2 and TRBJ1-1; D ambiguous. Germline lookup yields CDR1 SGHAT and CDR2 FQNNGV. CDR3 length equals 16 residues. V lost 1 base, J lost 2 bases, and 14 bases lay in between. The CDR3 sequence: CASSLVSRRGNTEAFF. The CDR3 coding sequence is TGTGCCAGCAGCTTAGTGAGTCGGCGGGGTAACACTGAAGCTTTCTTT. The complete variable domain, with remaining parts taken from reference TRBV11-2 and TRBJ1-1, reads EAGVAQSPRYKIIEKRQSVAFWCNPISGHATLYWYQQILGQGPKLLIQFQNNGVVDDSQLPKDRFSAERLKGVDSTLKIQPAKLEDSAVYLCASSLVSRRGNTEAFFGQGTRLTVV.

J is TRBJ2-7 and V is TRBV12-5; the D gene is possibly TRBD1 (6 bases). Trimming removed 1 base at V and 7 bases at J, with 11 bases between. Germline CDR1 and CDR2: LGHNT and FRNRAP. The CDR3 consists of 13 residues. The CDR3 spells CASGLGDIFEQYF. CDR3 sequence (DNA): TGTGCTAGTGGTTTGGGGGACATCTTTGAGCAGTACTTC.

J is TRBJ1-1 and V is TRBV7-6; 11 nucleotides agree with TRBD1. J gave up 0 bases and V 5 bases, and 2 bases lay outside the gene matches. Germline V lookup: CDR1 SGHVS, CDR2 FNYEAQ. The CDR3 loop spans 15 amino acids. CDR3 DNA: TGTGCCAGCAGCCGGGGACAGGGGGTGAACACTGAAGCTTTCTTT. Translated, it gives CASSRGQGVNTEAFF.

This clone was found a few times. V gene TRBV5-1 combines with J gene TRBJ2-7; tentatively, D is TRBD2 (5 bases). CDR3 size: 14 residues. Germline lookup yields CDR1 SGHRS and CDR2 YFSETQ. The V gene lost 4 bases and the J gene lost 4 bases, with 15 bases spanning the gap. CDR3 sequence reads: CASSGGAGEYEQYF. The DNA of the CDR3 is TGCGCCAGCAGCGGAGGTGCGGGTGAGTACGAGCAGTACTTC. The complete variable domain, with remaining parts taken from reference TRBV5-1 and TRBJ2-7, reads KAGVTQTPRYLIKTRGQQVTLSCSPISGHRSVSWYQQTPGQGLQFLFEYFSETQRNKGNFPGRFSGRQFSNSRSEMNVSTLELGDSALYLCASSGGAGEYEQYFGPGTRLTVT.

The rearrangement joins TRBV11-2 to TRBJ2-3; D unclear. The germline V gene encodes CDR1 SGHAT and CDR2 FQNNGV. This CDR3 comprises 15 residues. V was pared by 3 bases and J by 3 bases, with 13 bases between. CDR3 residues: CASSFLGRSTDTQYF. The DNA for the CDR3 is TGTGCCAGCAGCTTCCTAGGCCGTTCTACAGATACGCAGTATTTT. Supplemented by reference TRBV11-2 and TRBJ2-3, the full variable domain reads EAGVAQSPRYKIIEKRQSVAFWCNPISGHATLYWYQQILGQGPKLLIQFQNNGVVDDSQLPKDRFSAERLKGVDSTLKIQPAKLEDSAVYLCASSFLGRSTDTQYFGPGTRLTVL.

This clone was seen a few times. The chain links TRBV14 to TRBJ2-6; D is unclear. V lost 3 bases, J lost 4 bases, and 10 bases lay in between. This CDR3 has 15 residues. Germline loops: CDR1 SGHDN, CDR2 FVKESK. The CDR3 sequence: CASSQPRPGANVLTF. The DNA of the CDR3 is TGTGCCAGCAGCCAGCCTAGGCCCGGGGCCAACGTCCTGACTTTC.

The rearrangement joins TRBV21-1 to TRBJ1-5. TRBV21-1 is reported as a pseudogene. The CDR3 covers 15 residues. CDR3 loop: CASSNSVPSNQPQHF. CDR3 in DNA: TGTGCCAGCAGCAATAGTGTCCCGAGCAATCAGCCCCAGCATTTT.

This sequence joins TRBV6-4 and TRBJ1-2; 7 positions match TRBD1. V lost 2 bases to trimming and J lost 4 bases; unmatched junction nucleotides: 4. CDR3 size: 14 residues. Germline V gene sequence: CDR1 MRHNA, CDR2 SNTAGT. The CDR3 here is CASSDTGQTYGYTF. The CDR3, as DNA: TGTGCCAGCAGTGACACGGGACAGACCTATGGCTACACCTTC.

The V gene is TRBV18, the J gene TRBJ2-7, with TRBD2 matching over 7 bases. Germline assignment: CDR1 KGHSH and CDR2 LQKENI. This CDR3 is 14 amino acids long. Unmatched junction bases numbered 0, after V lost 0 bases and J lost 1 base. The CDR3 region has the DNA TGTGCCAGCTCACCACCAGCGGGGTCCTACGAGCAGTACTTC. Translating gives CASSPPAGSYEQYF.